Listed here are 27 T cell receptor beta chains from one sample, sequenced in a study of blood T cell repertoires in COVID-19. Sequencing used immunoSEQ multiplex PCR; TCRdb keeps in-frame clones, though not all of them. The sample consists of 260,000 or so clones, 75% to 90% of them appearing once. Sample: PBMCs or T cells enriched from blood (not recorded which). Receptors were obtained from a woman in her forties or fifties who had recovered from COVID-19.

This chain uses TRBV19 with TRBJ2-1, with 15 positions matching TRBD2. Trimming took 6 bases from V and 9 from J; bases not matched to a gene: 12. Germline CDR1 reads LNHDA; CDR2 reads SQIVND (reference sequence). The length of the CDR3 is 17 residues. CDR3 coding DNA: TGTGCCAGTAGAAACTATCTTCAGGGACTAGCGGGAGGTGAGCAGTTCTTC. It codes for CASRNYLQGLAGGEQFF.

The gene calls are TRBV12-1 and TRBJ2-2; TRBD1, the D gene given by the table, was not confirmed from the DNA. TRBV12-1 is a recognized pseudogene. This CDR3 has 16 residues. The CDR3 is CASSLLQGLRTGELFF. The CDR3 nucleotides are TGTGCCAGCAGCTTGCTACAGGGTTTGAGGACCGGGGAGCTGTTTTTT.

The rearrangement joins TRBV21-1 to TRBJ1-6; no check of the table's D call, TRBD1, against the DNA was made. TRBV21-1 corresponds to a pseudogene. This CDR3 has 15 residues. The CDR3 sequence is CASSKGRVVNSPLHF. CDR3 coding DNA: TGTGCCAGCAGCAAAGGCAGGGTTGTAAATTCACCCCTCCACTTT.

V usage is TRBV14 and J usage is TRBJ1-3; 7 bases are a match to TRBD1. With V trimmed by 6 bases and J by 1 base, 9 bases remained unmatched. The CDR3 contains 16 residues. The germline gives CDR1 SGHDN, CDR2 FVKESK. This CDR3 is CASRLSRGRSGNTIYF. Written as DNA, the CDR3 is TGTGCCAGCAGGCTATCGAGGGGGCGATCTGGAAACACCATATATTTT.

The chain joins TRBV27 to TRBJ1-3, with a weak D call TRBD1 (6 bases). Trimming stripped 7 bases from V and 4 bases from J, with 17 bases between. CDR1 MNHEY and CDR2 SMNVEV come from the germline V gene (reference sequence). This CDR3 comprises 15 residues. The CDR3 loop reads CASTPSGGPGNTIYF. The DNA for the CDR3 is TGTGCCAGCACTCCGTCGGGGGGCCCAGGAAACACCATATATTTT.

The genes are TRBV27 and TRBJ1-1; 8 bases map to TRBD1. CDR3 size: 15 residues. The junction had 7 bases not matched to a gene; V was cut back by 2 bases and J by 5 bases. The germline gives CDR1 MNHEY, CDR2 SMNVEV (reference sequence). The CDR3 protein is CASSLNPRTGTEAFF. The DNA of the CDR3 is TGTGCCAGCAGTTTAAACCCCCGGACAGGGACTGAAGCTTTCTTT.

A note on this clone: At the DNA level, this CDR3 is encoded by other sequences in the same sample as well. V usage is TRBV7-9 and J usage is TRBJ2-7; D is unclear. The CDR3 spans 14 residues. The ends were cut back, 1 base at V and 0 bases at J, with 7 bases in the middle. Germline-derived CDR1 and CDR2 are SEHNR and FQNEAQ (reference sequence). CDR3 nucleotides: TGTGCCAGCAGCTTAGTTCCGAGCTCCTACGAGCAGTACTTC. This gives the protein CASSLVPSSYEQYF.

This clone was found once. The rearrangement uses TRBV5-1 and TRBJ2-3; 13 bases line up with TRBD2. There are 14 residues in the CDR3. The germline CDR1 and CDR2 sequences are SGHRS and YFSETQ. J gave up 3 bases and V 5 bases, and 0 bases lay outside the gene matches. The CDR3 region is CASRTSGGTDTQYF. DNA for the CDR3: TGCGCCAGCAGGACTAGCGGGGGGACAGATACGCAGTATTTT.

The chain combines TRBV6-6 with TRBJ1-5; maybe TRBD1 (6 bases). CDR3 size: 16 residues. CDR1 and CDR2 from the germline V gene are MNHNY and SVGAGI (reference sequence). V was shortened by 4 bases and J by 2 bases, with 15 bases between the two germline ends. The CDR3 region has the DNA TGTGCCAGCAGTTCCTCTGAGGGGGTGGGCAATCAGCCCCAGCATTTT. This translates into CASSSSEGVGNQPQHF.

The chain couples TRBV11-2 to TRBJ2-7; 14 nucleotides match TRBD2. Germline V gives CDR1 SGHAT, CDR2 FQNNGV. The CDR3 loop spans 16 amino acids. J gave up 2 bases and V 4 bases, and 4 bases lay outside the gene matches. CDR3 sequence (DNA): TGTGCCAGCAGCTCTGGACTAGCGGGAGGCACCTACGAGCAGTACTTC. Amino acids: CASSSGLAGGTYEQYF.

The chain links TRBV6-2 or TRBV6-3 to TRBJ2-1; 10 positions agree with TRBD1. The V segment lost 5 bases and the J segment 4 bases; nucleotides outside the gene matches: 8. The germline V gene has CDR1 MNHEY and CDR2 SVGEGT. CDR3 length: 16 residues. Written as DNA, the CDR3 is TGTGCCAGCAGTACCCCCCGGGACAGGGGTTACAATGAGCAGTTCTTC. Its translation: CASSTPRDRGYNEQFF.

CDR3: CASSPGTANQPQHF. The CDR3, as DNA: TGTGCCAGCAGCCCCGGGACAGCCAATCAGCCCCAGCATTTT. The rearrangement joins TRBV3-1 (or the pseudogene TRBV3-2) to TRBJ1-5, with 7 positions matching TRBD1. The V and J ends lost 4 bases and 3 bases, in that order; junction bases with no gene match: 3. The CDR3 consists of 14 residues. The V gene's germline CDR1 is LGHDT and CDR2 YNNKEL (reference sequence).

This chain links TRBV18 with TRBJ1-1, with TRBD1 matching over 7 bases. Germline V gene data show CDR1 as KGHSH and CDR2 as LQKENI. There are 13 residues in the CDR3. V dropped 4 bases and J dropped 6; count of bases not matched to a gene: 5. This CDR3 reads CASSHGQVAEAFF. The CDR3 DNA is TGTGCCAGCTCACATGGACAGGTAGCTGAAGCTTTCTTT.

The chain uses TRBV7-9 and TRBJ2-7, with D perhaps matching TRBD2 (6 bases). CDR1 and CDR2 (germline): SEHNR, FQNEAQ (reference sequence). The CDR3 has 16 amino acids. V lost 4 bases and J 1 base, leaving 17 bases between the germline ends. DNA for the CDR3: TGTGCCAGCAGCTCCCACCACCTGGGGGGTTCCTACGAGCAGTACTTC. It yields the protein CASSSHHLGGSYEQYF.

This sequence joins TRBV13 and TRBJ2-7; D remains unclear. The CDR3 is made up of 15 amino acids. Looked up from germline, CDR1 is PRHDT and CDR2 is FYEKMQ (reference sequence). V was shortened by 3 bases and J by 4 bases, with 16 bases between the two germline ends. This CDR3 reads CASSLGYIGGYEQYF. CDR3 bases: TGTGCCAGCAGCTTGGGCTACATAGGTGGGTACGAGCAGTACTTC.

The table lists this clone with a count of one. The J gene is TRBJ2-5, the V gene TRBV30; no clear D gene. Germline CDR1 GTSNPN, CDR2 SVGIG (reference sequence). The CDR3 has 12 residues. V was shortened by 1 base and J by 5 bases, with 8 bases between the two germline ends. DNA for the CDR3: TGTGCCTGGAGTGCCTCCCTCGAGACCCAGTACTTC. It encodes CAWSASLETQYF.

The chain employs TRBV30 and TRBJ2-2; 9 bases are shared with TRBD1. Germline assignment: CDR1 GTSNPN and CDR2 SVGIG (reference sequence). The junction had 8 bases not matched to a gene; V was cut back by 5 bases and J by 7 bases. The CDR3 length is 14 residues. The CDR3 sequence is CAWGRGQGHGELFF. CDR3 bases: TGTGCCTGGGGAAGGGGACAGGGACACGGGGAGCTGTTTTTT.

This chain connects TRBV5-1 to TRBJ2-1; D is perhaps TRBD2 (5 bases). CDR3 length: 13 residues. Trimming took 1 base from V and 6 from J, leaving 8 bases between them. Germline CDR1 and CDR2: SGHRS and YFSETQ. The chain's CDR3 is CASSLPSSNEQFF. CDR3 DNA: TGCGCCAGCAGCTTGCCTAGCAGCAATGAGCAGTTCTTC.

The chain has TRBV27 and TRBJ1-2, with 8 positions matching TRBD1. The CDR3 runs 13 residues. J lost 3 bases, V lost 8 bases, and 5 bases had no gene match. Germline CDR1 and CDR2: MNHEY and SMNVEV (reference sequence). The CDR3: CASGRGPDYGYTF. The CDR3 DNA is TGTGCCAGCGGCAGGGGGCCTGACTATGGCTACACCTTC.

V gene TRBV27 combines with J gene TRBJ1-1; a weak D match, TRBD1 (5 bases). CDR1 and CDR2 (germline): MNHEY, SMNVEV (reference sequence). CDR3 size: 14 residues. Trimming stripped 2 bases from V and 7 bases from J, with 14 bases between. The CDR3 sequence is CASSLIGGGVEAFF. In nucleotides, the CDR3 is TGTGCCAGCAGTTTAATAGGTGGAGGGGTTGAAGCTTTCTTT.

The chain uses TRBV18 and TRBJ1-4, with D possibly TRBD1 on 5 matching bases. Looked up from germline, CDR1 is KGHSH and CDR2 is LQKENI. CDR3 length: 16 amino acids. V was shortened by 3 bases and J by 0 bases, with 11 bases between the two germline ends. In nucleotides, the CDR3 is TGTGCCAGCTCACCCCCCGGGGGTGCAACTAATGAAAAACTGTTTTTT. This encodes CASSPPGGATNEKLFF.

This rearrangement joins TRBV30 to TRBJ1-1; D is unclear. CDR1 GTSNPN and CDR2 SVGIG come from the germline V gene (reference sequence). V was cut by 0 bases and J by 7 bases, with 15 bases left in between. The CDR3 is made up of 14 amino acids. The CDR3 DNA follows: TGTGCCTGGAGTGTACCCCCCAAACAGTTTGAAGCTTTCTTT. Protein product: CAWSVPPKQFEAFF.

The genes are TRBV7-9 and TRBJ1-2; weak D call: TRBD1 (6 bases). The CDR3 contains 14 residues. V shed 1 base and J shed 4 bases, with 10 bases lying between them. CDR1 is SEHNR, CDR2 FQNEAQ, per germline (reference sequence). CDR3 in DNA: TGTGCCAGCAGCTTAGAGGGCAGGGGCTATGGCTACACCTTC. Translation gives CASSLEGRGYGYTF.

About this clone: Other DNA sequences within the sample encode an identical CDR3. The chain joins TRBV7-2 to TRBJ1-5; 10 nucleotides match TRBD1. The CDR3 sequence is 14 residues long. Germline CDR1 and CDR2: SGHTA and FQGNSA. Trimming cost V 4 bases and J 7 bases; bases outside gene matches: 4. The CDR3 DNA sequence: TGTGCCAGCAGCTCGGGGACAGGGGTGCAGCCCCAGCATTTT. Its protein is CASSSGTGVQPQHF. Full variable domain (outside the CDR3, taken from reference TRBV7-2 and TRBJ1-5): GAGVSQSPSNKVTEKGKDVELRCDPISGHTALYWYRQSLGQGLEFLIYFQGNSAPDKSGLPSDRFSAERTGGSVSTLTIQRTQQEDSAVYLCASSSGTGVQPQHFGDGTRLSIL.

The chain uses TRBV30 and TRBJ1-4; 7 nucleotides match TRBD1. The length of the CDR3 is 13 residues. J was trimmed by 7 bases and V by 4 bases; bases with no gene match: 6. CDR1 is GTSNPN, CDR2 SVGIG, per germline (reference sequence). The CDR3 region has the DNA TGTGCCTGGAAGCCAGGGGGGTTTGAAAAACTGTTTTTT. It encodes CAWKPGGFEKLFF.

This chain joins TRBV25-1 and TRBJ1-2; TRBD1 matches at 9 bases. Germline trimming cut 6 bases from V and 3 bases from J; bases unmatched to any gene: 5. The CDR3 covers 14 residues. Germline V gene lookup returns CDR1 MGHDK and CDR2 SYGVNS. The CDR3 region is CASRKTGGYYGYTF. In DNA, the CDR3 is TGTGCCAGCAGAAAGACAGGGGGATACTATGGCTACACCTTC.

The chain carries TRBV29-1 and TRBJ1-2; 7 positions agree with TRBD1. Trimming took 6 bases from V and 3 from J; bases not matched to a gene: 10. The CDR3 extends over 14 amino acids. The germline V gene has CDR1 SQVTM and CDR2 ANQGSEA. In nucleotides, the CDR3 is TGCAGCGTACAACCTCTAGGGGGCGACTATGGCTACACCTTC. It is translated as CSVQPLGGDYGYTF.